The entry below describes one T cell receptor (beta chain). This clonotype was seen ten or more times. Its antigen remains undetermined. No base-level quality is on record; no much larger clone is a single base apart. Library generation was performed with PCR. These reads were obtained on an Illumina HiSeq 4000. Bulk TCR libraries were generated as previously described, with the TCR primers listed in Table S5 used. Total RNA was purified with the Qiagen AllPrep DNA/RNA kit. Before analysis, reads from multiple sequencing runs of one library were combined. In the paper's pipeline: Reads were retained only if an exact TCR constant sequence was present, and the retained reads were trimmed to 150 nt and grouped according to their 12-nt molecular barcodes. Reads inside each barcode group were sub-clustered using a 15% Levenshtein threshold, and a quality-weighted consensus sequence was constructed for each RNA molecule. Non-functional sequences were excluded, and lower-count sequences lying one edit away from another sequence were also excluded. On the basis of fitting two negative binomial distributions, barcode sub-clusters with fewer than 20% of the maximum read count were discarded. TCRdb reprocessing: public reads trimmed at Q25 with fastp, clones called with MiXCR, in-frame beta chains kept. When rows share a CDR3 protein, they turn into one entry using the most common DNA and genes. These V and J calls rely on TCRdb rather than the paper's analysis. The sample table contains 250,000 to 400,000 distinct CDR3 sequences; only one count was recorded for over 20% of them. The ten most abundant clones make up about 0.79% of the sample.

CDR1 and CDR2, looked up from the germline V gene, are MDHEN and SYDVKM. V loses 5 bases, J loses 6 bases, and the germline ends lie 17 bases apart. From the cysteine through the phenylalanine, the CDR3 covers 14 amino acids. The kept DNA is CDR3 alone, 42 bases in frame from the first base. The sample comes from a study of molecular identifiers for immune sequencing clone quantification (dated by TCRdb to between 2018 and 2020). In terms of the full investigation: For a replicate experiment, RNA from around 18,000 or 91,000 naive CD8 T cells was divided into five aliquots, and four of the five aliquots were sequenced. The study was a methods study using CD8 T cells to benchmark molecular-identifier clustering-based TCR repertoire sequencing (MIDCIRS) and TCR RNA copy counting. Overall study results and their limits: A single cell's worth of spiked-in Jurkat TCR RNA was reported detectable even among 750,000 to 1,000,000 naive CD8 T cells. Identical TCR molecules sharing a barcode could cause highly expanded clone sizes to be underestimated. The naive libraries included spiked-in Jurkat TCR RNA (roughly nine copies' worth), and this Jurkat TCR RNA is not part of the donor repertoire. In CMV-specific effector cells, over 98% of molecules were held by clones above 20 RNA copies, whereas under 1% of molecules were held by such clones in naive cells. When barcode sub-clustering was not used, chimeric consensus sequences inflated TCR diversity, with chimeras reaching as high as 47%. Modeling estimated 2.5 to 3.5 recovered TCR RNA copies per cell, compared with approximately 10 by digital PCR, which implies 30% to 35% capture efficiency.

Libraries of naive CD8 T cells were built from anywhere between roughly 17,000 and 1,000,000 sorted cells, with 10%, 30% or 50% of the purified RNA used. Naive CD8 T cells were FACS-sorted as CD8+CD4-CCR7+CD45RA+ on a BD FACSAria II into RLT Plus buffer. Detection sensitivity was tested by spiking Jurkat RNA equal to 9 to 10 TCR copies' worth into samples containing roughly 18,000-1,000,000 naive CD8 T cells. CD8 T cells were enriched using RosetteSep CD8+ T Cell Enrichment Cocktail and Ficoll-Paque, and the enriched cells then underwent ACK red cell lysis. The rearranged segments are TRBV28 and TRBJ2-7, with TRBD2 perhaps the D gene, on 6 matching bases. The sample consisted of naive CD8+ T cells from blood, with Jurkat cell RNA spiked in. The cell subset or site label, as the study defines it: FACS-sorted CD8+CD4-CCR7+CD45RA+ naive T cells. This sequence originates from a human donor in good health. Some libraries in this study had Jurkat cell RNA spiked in. The CDR3 sequence is CASSPRRGMAEQYF. The DNA sequence is as follows: TGTGCCAGCAGTCCTCGGCGGGGTATGGCCGAGCAGTACTTC.